This TCR beta chain was documented in a study of cytomegalovirus exposure and HLA in healthy donors. Germline CDR1 is GTSNPN and CDR2 is SVGIG (reference sequence). This CDR3 region has 12 residues. V lost 4 bases to trimming and J lost 5 bases; unmatched junction nucleotides: 3. Worth noting for this clone: Antigen unknown.

Overall study findings and caveats: Confirmation was obtained in vitro that three CMV-associated chains are specific for CMV antigens.

Libraries were prepared by immunoSEQ multiplex PCR; TCRdb keeps only in-frame clonotypes and omits some of them. The table lists more than 95,000 clones, roughly 90% of them singletons, with about 2% in the top ten. The chain has TRBV30 and TRBJ2-5; TRBD2 matches 8 bases. The receptor was derived from a woman aged 18-35 years in good health and CMV-seronegative. Sequenced material: PBMCs. The CDR3 sequence is CAWTREGETQYF. The CDR3 region has the DNA TGTGCCTGGACACGGGAGGGGGAGACCCAGTACTTC.